Below are 31 T cell receptor beta chains sequenced from a single sample in a study of T cells in Graves' hyperthyroidism and ophthalmopathy. TCR beta CDR3 sequences were amplified from RNA transcripts. First-round RT-PCR of the TCR CDR3 relied on the HTBI primer set. TCRdb used MiXCR to reprocess the multiplex PCR reads, holding one entry per CDR3 protein. The profile shows around 180,000 distinct CDR3 sequences, about a sixth of them singletons. The specimen sequenced was blood. These receptor sequences come from a woman between 45 and 60 years old with Graves' hyperthyroidism.

The chain couples TRBV6-2 or TRBV6-3 to TRBJ1-4; 10 bases fit TRBD1. This CDR3 has 19 residues. The V gene end was trimmed by 2 bases and the J gene end by 4 bases; junction bases not matched to a gene: 13. Per the germline V gene, CDR1 is MNHEY and CDR2 is SVGEGT. Here the CDR3 reads CASSYVPGQGSQGNEKLFF. As DNA, the CDR3 is TGTGCCAGCAGTTACGTCCCGGGACAGGGGAGTCAGGGTAATGAAAAACTGTTTTTT.

This clonotype occurred many times. The V call is TRBV7-2, the J call TRBJ2-7; 9 bases match TRBD1. The V gene end was trimmed by 3 bases and the J gene end by 2 bases; junction bases not matched to a gene: 5. The germline V gene encodes CDR1 SGHTA and CDR2 FQGNSA. This CDR3 comprises 15 residues. CDR3 sequence: CASSFQGTGTYEQYF. For the CDR3, the DNA is TGTGCCAGCAGCTTTCAAGGGACAGGGACCTACGAGCAGTACTTC.

This clonotype came up many times. The V gene is TRBV5-1, the J gene TRBJ1-1; TRBD1 might be the D (6 bases). The CDR3 has 16 residues. CDR1 and CDR2 from the germline V gene are SGHRS and YFSETQ. Trimming left V 2 bases short and J 6 bases short, with 20 bases between. The CDR3: CASSLTAGQGTSEAFF. The CDR3 bases are TGCGCCAGCAGCTTAACCGCGGGGCAGGGGACCTCTGAAGCTTTCTTT.

Ten or more counts support this clonotype. The chain links TRBV2 to TRBJ2-2; D is ambiguous. Germline lookup yields CDR1 SNHLY and CDR2 FYNNEI. The CDR3 runs to 11 residues. V was shortened by 7 bases and J by 6 bases, with 6 bases between the two germline ends. DNA of the CDR3: TGTGCCAGCAAATATGCCGGGGAGCTGTTTTTT. Its protein product is CASKYAGELFF.

This clonotype was recorded at least ten times. V usage is TRBV5-8 and J usage is TRBJ1-5, with 7 bases aligning to TRBD1. Per the germline V gene, CDR1 is SGHTS and CDR2 is YDEGEE. This CDR3 has 13 residues. V was pared by 4 bases and J by 4 bases, with 2 bases of the junction left unmatched. CDR3 residues: CASSPDRNQPQHF. In DNA form, the CDR3 reads TGTGCCAGCAGCCCGGACAGGAATCAGCCCCAGCATTTT.

This clonotype was seen at least ten times. This rearrangement joins TRBV19 to TRBJ1-1, with unresolved D. This CDR3 is built from 11 residues. CDR1 and CDR2 (germline): LNHDA, SQIVND (reference sequence). Between the trimmed V and J ends, which lost 10 bases and 4 bases, there was a span of 10 bases. The CDR3 loop reads CAIDLGTEAFF. As DNA, the CDR3 is TGTGCCATCGACCTGGGCACTGAAGCTTTCTTT.

This clonotype was seen ten or more times. The chain employs TRBV6-1 and TRBJ2-1; possible D gene TRBD1, 7 bases. Germline CDR1 is MNHNS and CDR2 is SASEGT. The CDR3 contains 17 residues. Trimming left V 7 bases short and J 2 bases short, with 21 bases between. The CDR3 is CASMGQGGRLAYNEQFF. The CDR3 DNA sequence: TGTGCCAGCATGGGGCAGGGGGGCAGGTTGGCCTACAATGAGCAGTTCTTC.

This clonotype was counted many times. The J gene is TRBJ1-4, the V gene TRBV20-1; D unresolved. This CDR3 spans 14 amino acids. CDR1 is DFQATT, CDR2 SNEGSKA, per germline (reference sequence). V lost 3 bases and J lost 4, with 12 bases in between. As DNA, the CDR3 is TGCAGTGCTAGTTCGGCAGTGCGTAATGAAAAACTGTTTTTT. Translating gives CSASSAVRNEKLFF.

This clonotype was detected ten times or more. This chain uses TRBV29-1 with TRBJ1-1, with D tentatively TRBD1 (5 bases). Trimming took off 3 bases at V and 3 bases at J, with 11 bases between the two ends. The CDR3 extends over 13 amino acids. The V gene's germline CDR1 is SQVTM and CDR2 ANQGSEA. The CDR3 reads CSVDQGGDTEAFF. In DNA form, the CDR3 reads TGCAGCGTTGATCAGGGAGGGGACACTGAAGCTTTCTTT.

This clonotype was counted many times. The chain has TRBV28 and TRBJ1-1; D is possibly TRBD1 (5 bases). The germline gives CDR1 MDHEN, CDR2 SYDVKM. Deletions cut 7 bases from V and 3 bases from J, with 15 bases between. This CDR3 has 14 residues. The CDR3: CASTPVAGDTEAFF. CDR3 nucleotide sequence: TGTGCCAGCACCCCGGTTGCGGGGGACACTGAAGCTTTCTTT.

This clonotype occurred many times. The chain links TRBV20-1 to TRBJ2-3; TRBD2 agrees at 15 bases. The germline V gene has CDR1 DFQATT and CDR2 SNEGSKA (reference sequence). The CDR3 spans 16 residues. V shed 1 base and J 7 bases; nucleotides not matched to a gene: 6. CDR3 in DNA: TGCAGTGCTAGAGGGACTAGCGGGGGGGCTTCGAATACGCAGTATTTT. It specifies CSARGTSGGASNTQYF.

This clonotype was seen ten or more times. The J gene is TRBJ2-1, the V gene TRBV27; a possible D gene is TRBD2 (7 bases). The length of the CDR3 is 15 residues. Trimming cost V 5 bases and J 5 bases, with 16 bases left between them. Germline values: CDR1 MNHEY, CDR2 SMNVEV (reference sequence). Here the CDR3 DNA reads TGTGCCAGCAGTCCCTCGGCGGGGGCTCACAATGAGCAGTTCTTC. Translating it yields CASSPSAGAHNEQFF.

This clonotype has just a few counts. A much larger clonotype is one base distant, so this may be a read error. The genes are TRBV6-5 and TRBJ1-5; D might be TRBD1 (5 bases). The CDR3 consists of 15 residues. CDR1 is MNHEY and CDR2 is SVGAGI in the germline V gene. V dropped 2 bases and J dropped 2 bases, with 10 bases sitting between them. The CDR3 DNA is TGTGCCAGCAGTTACCGACGGGACGGCAATCAGCCCCAGCATTTT. This encodes CASSYRRDGNQPQHF.

This clonotype has ten or more counts. The V call is TRBV6-1, the J call TRBJ2-6; no clear D. This CDR3 spans 17 amino acids. Trimming shortened V by 4 bases and J by 0 bases, and 13 bases separated the two germline ends. CDR1 and CDR2 (germline): MNHNS, SASEGT. The CDR3 DNA is TGTGCCAGCAGTGCGGAAGGGTGGGCCTCTGGGGCCAACGTCCTGACTTTC. Translated, it gives CASSAEGWASGANVLTF.

The chain is built from TRBV9 and TRBJ2-7, with a possible D match to TRBD1 (5 bases). Germline V gene lookup returns CDR1 SGDLS and CDR2 YYNGEE. V dropped 0 bases and J dropped 6 bases, with 19 bases sitting between them. CDR3 length: 16 residues. Written as DNA, the CDR3 is TGTGCCAGCAGCGTAGCGGGTAGCAGGGCCAGAACCGAGCAGTACTTC. Translated: CASSVAGSRARTEQYF.

This clonotype occurred many times. The chain couples TRBV7-2 to TRBJ2-1; TRBD1 agrees at 7 bases. J gave up 9 bases and V 3 bases, and 8 bases lay outside the gene matches. The CDR3 runs 14 residues. The germline gives CDR1 SGHTA, CDR2 FQGNSA. CDR3 residues: CASSLGQSRGEQFF. As DNA, the CDR3 is TGTGCCAGCAGCTTGGGACAGTCCAGAGGTGAGCAGTTCTTC.

This clonotype was seen at least ten times. The chain employs TRBV27 and TRBJ1-2, with D possibly TRBD1 on 6 matching bases. Germline-derived CDR1 and CDR2 are MNHEY and SMNVEV (reference sequence). Trimming stripped 3 bases from V and 6 bases from J, with 14 bases between. The CDR3 loop spans 14 amino acids. Here the CDR3 DNA reads TGTGCCAGCAGTTTTGCGGGGACACCGGATGGCTACACCTTC. This encodes CASSFAGTPDGYTF.

The rearrangement uses TRBV3-1 and TRBJ2-2; 10 bases fit TRBD2. Germline trimming cut 4 bases from V and 5 bases from J; bases unmatched to any gene: 13. The CDR3 is 18 residues long. Germline CDR1 is LGHDT and CDR2 is YNNKEL (reference sequence). CDR3 in DNA: TGTGCCAGCAGCCCTATAATGGCTAGCGGGGGATATACCGGGGAGCTGTTTTTT. This encodes CASSPIMASGGYTGELFF.

The V and J genes are TRBV7-2 and TRBJ2-3, with 12 bases that match TRBD2. CDR1 and CDR2 from the germline V gene are SGHTA and FQGNSA. This CDR3 is built from 20 residues. After removal of 3 bases from V and 0 bases from J, the junction contained 13 bases not matched to a gene. The CDR3 nucleotides are TGTGCCAGCAGCTTGAGGGGGAGACTAGCGGGAGTAATGAGCACAGATACGCAGTATTTT. Its protein is CASSLRGRLAGVMSTDTQYF.

This clonotype was seen repeatedly, ten times or more. The V gene is TRBV6-4, the J gene TRBJ2-1; D not resolved. Germline-derived CDR1 and CDR2 are MRHNA and SNTAGT. The CDR3 is 13 residues long. Between the trimmed V and J ends, which lost 5 bases and 4 bases, there was a span of 9 bases. The CDR3 sequence is CASSTTEYNEQFF. CDR3 bases: TGTGCCAGCAGTACCACAGAGTACAATGAGCAGTTCTTC.

Many counts were recorded for this clonotype. The chain joins TRBV20-1 to TRBJ1-1; no clear D. This CDR3 has 13 amino acids. V was clipped by 0 bases and J by 5 bases, with 10 bases between them. Germline loops: CDR1 DFQATT, CDR2 SNEGSKA (reference sequence). The CDR3 bases are TGCAGTGCTAGAGAGGGGAGAAGAACTGAAGCTTTCTTT. Protein sequence: CSAREGRRTEAFF.

This clonotype was observed at least ten times. The chain links TRBV7-9 to TRBJ1-1; no clear D. CDR3 length: 14 amino acids. Germline assignment: CDR1 SEHNR and CDR2 FQNEAQ (reference sequence). Trimming took 2 bases from V and 4 from J, leaving 11 bases between them. CDR3 DNA: TGTGCCAGCAGCTTACCGGTAGAGAGCACTGAAGCTTTCTTT. Translation: CASSLPVESTEAFF. The whole variable domain, filled in from reference TRBV7-9 and TRBJ1-1, reads DTGVSQNPRHKITKRGQNVTFRCDPISEHNRLYWYRQTLGQGPEFLTYFQNEAQLEKSRLLSDRFSAERPKGSFSTLEIQRTEQGDSAMYLCASSLPVESTEAFFGQGTRLTVV.

This clonotype has just one count. The chain uses TRBV28 and TRBJ1-5, with a weak D call TRBD1 (5 bases). The CDR3 consists of 15 residues. Trimming removed 6 bases from V and 4 bases from J, with 16 bases in between. The V gene's germline CDR1 is MDHEN and CDR2 SYDVKM. For the CDR3, the DNA is TGTGCCAGCAGGATAAGCCTAAGGGGTAATCAGCCCCAGCATTTT. This translates into CASRISLRGNQPQHF.

This clonotype is medium-sized by share. This chain connects TRBV6-2 or TRBV6-3 to TRBJ2-5; D uncertain. V lost 0 bases and J lost 2, with 16 bases in between. The CDR3 spans 17 residues. Germline loops: CDR1 MNHEY, CDR2 SVGEGT. CDR3 region: CASSYSILVGQQETQYF. The CDR3 DNA is TGTGCCAGCAGTTACTCGATCCTCGTCGGGCAACAAGAGACCCAGTACTTC.

Ten or more counts support this clonotype. The J gene is TRBJ1-5, the V gene TRBV7-2; D is uncertain. The germline V gene encodes CDR1 SGHTA and CDR2 FQGNSA. V lost 0 bases to trimming and J lost 7 bases, with 13 bases between them. The CDR3 loop spans 15 amino acids. CDR3 sequence (DNA): TGTGCCAGCAGCTTAGCCGGTCCTCTCGGCCAGCCCCAGCATTTT. It specifies CASSLAGPLGQPQHF.

This clonotype was counted ten times or more. The V gene is TRBV6-5, the J gene TRBJ2-7; 7 nucleotides align to TRBD1. Germline-derived CDR1 and CDR2 are MNHEY and SVGAGI. The CDR3 runs 14 residues. The J segment lost 3 bases and the V segment lost 2 bases, leaving 4 bases of the junction unmatched. DNA for the CDR3: TGTGCCAGCAGTTACAGGGGGCTCTTCTACGAGCAGTACTTC. Translating it yields CASSYRGLFYEQYF.

This clonotype occurred many times. This chain joins TRBV18 and TRBJ1-1; tentative D call: TRBD1 (6 bases). V gave up 2 bases and J gave up 3 bases, with 13 bases separating them. The CDR3 has 15 amino acids. CDR1 is KGHSH and CDR2 is LQKENI in the germline V gene. The DNA for the CDR3 is TGTGCCAGCTCACCAATGGAGGGGGTTGACACTGAAGCTTTCTTT. This translates into CASSPMEGVDTEAFF.

With regard to this clonotype: This clone may be a read error of a much larger clone one base away. This chain connects TRBV7-2 to TRBJ2-3, with TRBD1 identical over 8 bases. Germline-derived CDR1 and CDR2 are SGHTA and FQGNSA. CDR3 length: 15 amino acids. V lost 3 bases, J lost 5 bases, and 7 bases stayed unmatched. The CDR3 is CASSFGRGQVDTQYF. The CDR3 nucleotides are TGTGCCAGCAGCTTCGGCAGGGGGCAGGTAGATACGCAGTATTTT.

This clonotype was picked up many times. J is TRBJ2-7 and V is TRBV2; D is undetermined. This CDR3 is built from 15 residues. V lost 3 bases, J lost 2 bases, and 14 bases lay in between. Germline CDR1 is SNHLY and CDR2 is FYNNEI. In DNA form, the CDR3 reads TGTGCCAGCAGTGAGGGTGAGGACGCCACCTACGAGCAGTACTTC. Its protein is CASSEGEDATYEQYF.

The J gene is TRBJ1-1, the V gene TRBV7-3; 7 bases align to TRBD1. Germline CDR1 reads SGHTA; CDR2 reads FQGTGA. This CDR3 has 15 amino acids. The J segment lost 9 bases and the V segment lost 5 bases, leaving 15 bases of the junction unmatched. CDR3 sequence: CASSTGTVVTVQAFF. In DNA, the CDR3 is TGTGCCAGCAGCACCGGGACAGTGGTCACTGTTCAAGCTTTCTTT.

CDR3 sequence (DNA): TGTGCCAGCAGCTTGACTAGCGGGGGCACCGGGGAGCTGTTTTTT. This gives the protein CASSLTSGGTGELFF. V gene TRBV7-3 combines with J gene TRBJ2-2, with 12 nucleotides matching TRBD2. V shed 3 bases, J shed 4 bases, and the junction held 0 bases outside the gene matches. The CDR3 is 15 amino acids. The germline CDR1 and CDR2 sequences are SGHTA and FQGTGA.